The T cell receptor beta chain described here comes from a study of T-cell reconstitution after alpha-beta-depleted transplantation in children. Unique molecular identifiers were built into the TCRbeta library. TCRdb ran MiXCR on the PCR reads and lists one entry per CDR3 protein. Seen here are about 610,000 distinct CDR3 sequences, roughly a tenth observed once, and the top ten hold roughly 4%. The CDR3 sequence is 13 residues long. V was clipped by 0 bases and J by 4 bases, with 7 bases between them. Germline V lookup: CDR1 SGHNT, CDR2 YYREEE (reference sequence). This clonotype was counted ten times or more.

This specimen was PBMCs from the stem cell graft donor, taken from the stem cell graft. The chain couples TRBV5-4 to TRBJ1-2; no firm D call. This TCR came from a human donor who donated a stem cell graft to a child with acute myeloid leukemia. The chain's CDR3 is CASSLVSTYGYTF. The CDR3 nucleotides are TGTGCCAGCAGCTTGGTCAGCACCTATGGCTACACCTTC.